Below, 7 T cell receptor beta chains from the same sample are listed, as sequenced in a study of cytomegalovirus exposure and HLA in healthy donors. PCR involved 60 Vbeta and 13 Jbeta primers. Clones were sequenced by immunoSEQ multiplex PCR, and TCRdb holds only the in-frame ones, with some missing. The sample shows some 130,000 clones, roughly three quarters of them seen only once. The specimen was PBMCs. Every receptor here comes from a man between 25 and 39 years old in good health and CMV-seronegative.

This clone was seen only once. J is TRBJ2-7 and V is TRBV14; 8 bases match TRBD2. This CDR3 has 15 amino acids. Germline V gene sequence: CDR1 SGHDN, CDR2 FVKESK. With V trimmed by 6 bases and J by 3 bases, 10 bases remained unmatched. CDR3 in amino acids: CASSPRAGVSYEQYF. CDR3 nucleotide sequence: TGTGCCAGCAGTCCTAGAGCGGGAGTAAGCTACGAGCAGTACTTC.

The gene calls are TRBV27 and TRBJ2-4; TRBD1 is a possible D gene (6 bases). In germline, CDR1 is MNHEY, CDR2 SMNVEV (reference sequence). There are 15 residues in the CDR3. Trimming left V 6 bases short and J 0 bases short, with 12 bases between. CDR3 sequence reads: CASSITGLAKNIQYF. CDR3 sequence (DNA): TGTGCCAGCAGCATAACAGGGTTAGCCAAAAACATTCAGTACTTC.

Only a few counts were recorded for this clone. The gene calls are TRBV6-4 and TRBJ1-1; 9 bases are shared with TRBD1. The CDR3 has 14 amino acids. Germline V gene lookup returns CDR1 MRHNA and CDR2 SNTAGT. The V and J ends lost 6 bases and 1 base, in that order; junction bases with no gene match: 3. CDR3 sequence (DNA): TGTGCCAGCAGAGTGGGACAGGGGAACACTGAAGCTTTCTTT. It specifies CASRVGQGNTEAFF.

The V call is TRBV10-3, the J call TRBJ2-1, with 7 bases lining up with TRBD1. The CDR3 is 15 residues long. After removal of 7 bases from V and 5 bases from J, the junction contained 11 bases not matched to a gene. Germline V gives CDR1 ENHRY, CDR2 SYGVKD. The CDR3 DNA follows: TGTGCCATCAATACCCGGGACAGTAACAACAATGAGCAGTTCTTC. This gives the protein CAINTRDSNNNEQFF.

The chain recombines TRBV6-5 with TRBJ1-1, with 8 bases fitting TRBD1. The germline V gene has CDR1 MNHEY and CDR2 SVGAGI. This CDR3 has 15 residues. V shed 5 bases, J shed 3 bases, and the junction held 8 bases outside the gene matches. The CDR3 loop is CASSMDRVGDTEAFF. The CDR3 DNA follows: TGTGCCAGCAGTATGGACAGGGTAGGTGACACTGAAGCTTTCTTT.

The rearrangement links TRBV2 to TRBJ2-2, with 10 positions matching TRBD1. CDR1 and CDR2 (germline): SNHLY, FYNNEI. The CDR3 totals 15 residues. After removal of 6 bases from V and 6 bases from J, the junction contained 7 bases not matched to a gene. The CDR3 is CASSVIGQGAGELFF. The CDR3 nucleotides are TGTGCCAGCAGCGTAATCGGACAGGGGGCCGGGGAGCTGTTTTTT.

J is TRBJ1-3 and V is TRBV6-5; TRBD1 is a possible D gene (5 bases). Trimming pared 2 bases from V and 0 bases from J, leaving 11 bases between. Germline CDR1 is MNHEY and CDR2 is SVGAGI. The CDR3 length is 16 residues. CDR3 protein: CASSYQGHFSGNTIYF. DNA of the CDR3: TGTGCCAGCAGTTACCAAGGACACTTCTCTGGAAACACCATATATTTT.